The source of this T cell receptor beta chain is a study of T cell responses to AZD1222 COVID-19 vaccine. Study results and limitations: Reportedly, close to half of spike-specific TCRs are directed against unmutated variant regions. Increased Spike-specific TCR breadth and depth were observed after two AZD1222 doses. Seropositive status at baseline applied to only 6 or 7 AZD1222 recipients. White British people made up most donors, females outnumbered males, and clonal diversity was possibly underestimated.

This clone showed up just once. Its matching antigen is unknown. Produced via immunoSEQ multiplex PCR; TCRdb's table is partial and in-frame only. The profile shows 110,000 to 150,000 clones, approximately 91% of them singletons. Germline V gene sequence: CDR1 MNHEY, CDR2 SVGAGI. V lost 6 bases and J lost 3; bases outside the gene matches: 1. CDR3 length: 13 residues. The chain combines TRBV6-5 with TRBJ1-3; the match to TRBD1 covers 8 bases. This sequence was found in an adult who received the AZD1222 COVID-19 vaccine. This sample comprised peripheral blood, obtained 28 days after the second AZD1222 dose. The CDR3 DNA sequence: TGTGCCAGCAGGACAGGGGATGGAAACACCATATATTTT. It translates to CASRTGDGNTIYF.